The following is a T cell receptor (beta chain) sequence with its context. Its antigen is still unknown. This sample was included in a study of post-analysis software for immune sequencing data. Study observations and caveats: TRBV5-6, TRBV5-1 and TRBV20-1 belonged to a set of five TRBV segments that were more frequent in patients than controls.

Every TCR beta cDNA library bore unique molecular identifiers. TCRdb re-called the PCR reads through MiXCR, storing one row per CDR3 protein. Among 750,000 to 950,000 distinct CDR3 sequences, around 53% were seen once, and the ten largest hold approximately 4.4%. V was cut by 7 bases and J by 1 base, with 10 bases left in between. There are 13 residues in the CDR3. The germline V gene has CDR1 ENHRY and CDR2 SYGVKD. The chain employs TRBV10-3 and TRBJ2-5; possible D gene TRBD1, 5 bases. This sequence was found in a girl between 10 and 17 years old with multiple sclerosis. The sequenced material came from blood. Here the CDR3 reads CAINQGTQETQYF. For the CDR3, the DNA is TGTGCCATCAACCAGGGCACCCAAGAGACCCAGTACTTC.